This T cell receptor beta chain was documented in a study of beta chain features in type 1 diabetes (dated by TCRdb to 2016 to 2019). In the study overall: Mean age, gender distribution, total cell number and subset yield were not different between patients and healthy donors. Across all samples, around 100 million sorted cells were examined, and cell number per subset correlated strongly with RNA yield. The study compared the TCRB repertoires of sorted circulating CD4+ T cell subsets in recently diagnosed type 1 diabetes patients with those in matched healthy donors. Naive and central memory subsets were obtained from all 28 donors, but regulatory and stem cell-like memory subsets were isolated from only 8 patients and 8 healthy donors.

What the study reported, not specific to this receptor: Type 1 diabetes patients showed a moderate but significant shortening of TCRB CDR3 length in all four CD4+ subsets. Patients with type 1 diabetes made fewer insertions and deleted more nucleotides at VDJ recombination sites, implying thymic rearrangement abnormalities. Because cDNA rather than genomic DNA was sequenced, highly expressing activated cells could have been over-represented, although no difference in activation and CD3 levels was found between groups. PCR might favor shorter templates, but patient and control samples were amplified and corrected together, so any skew would affect both groups equally. Because the HLA sub-analyses included only small numbers of individuals, any influence of HLA type on TCRB rearrangement was left unresolved. Naive, central memory and regulatory TCRB repertoires appeared more similar among patients than among healthy donors.

Note on this clone: It has no known antigen specificity. Per-base qualities were not stored, and no clone one base away is much larger.

All of the isolated RNA was reverse transcribed with the High Capacity cDNA Reverse Transcription Kit, so expressed TCRB transcripts were sequenced. Deep immunoSEQ sequencing was applied to naive, central memory and regulatory T cell samples, giving an average of roughly 3.5 million total reads per sample. Sorted cells were lysed in RLT buffer, and RNA was extracted using DNase-treated RNeasy Micro or Mini kits according to cell number. Each cell subset was processed on its own to prevent cross-contamination, while patient and healthy donor samples were processed together. Using the immunoSEQ multiplex PCR, TCRB sequences were amplified from cDNA into 87-bp fragments spanning the CDR3 region. Sequencing of the amplicons was done on the Illumina HiSeq platform. The study's processing was this. Synthetic template baselines were used to correct PCR bias computationally, reads within Hamming distance 2 were collapsed together, and singletons that could not be merged were discarded. By aligning reads against IMGT, V, D and J genes, CDR3 length, and insertions or deletions at six rearrangement sites were assigned. Within each subset, clonotype counts were normalized to sorted cell number, and only after that were true diversity and Gini coefficients computed with the tcR R package. The overlap coefficient, calculated on TCRB nucleotide sequences, was used to quantify repertoire sharing. The immuneACCESS repertoire file appears here via TCRdb, limited to in-frame rearrangements. These files lack a portion of the clones; in checked studies, under half of the deficit traces to unresolved V genes, and the cause of the others is not known. The V and J calls and clone size were taken over from that table, and D and trimming were inferred from the DNA. Present in this sample are about 150,000 clones, roughly 8.1% of which were seen just once. About 0.6% of the sample rests with the top ten.

Each donor gave one peripheral blood draw, averaging around 120 mL, which was collected into heparinised tubes. Using a panel that included CD45RO, CCR7, CD25, CD127, CD95 and CD27, naive, central memory, regulatory and stem cell-like memory CD4+ T cells were sorted on a BD FACSAria II. A purity above 95% was achieved for all sorted populations. PBMCs were isolated right away by Lymphoprep density gradient centrifugation and were stained directly, without culture. Samples were stained and sorted in pairs, with one healthy donor and one patient per experiment, so that batch effects were minimized. The source is a man aged 18 to 35 in good health. The sequenced material came from central memory CD4+ T cells from blood.

The nucleotide sequence reads TGTGCCAGCAGGAGACAGGGGGCTGGCGAGCAGTACTTC. Its protein is CASRRQGAGEQYF. Recombination connected TRBV27 to TRBJ2-7, with 10 bases matching TRBD1. The CDR3 starts with the cysteine, ends with the phenylalanine, and has 13 residues. The entry retains the CDR3 DNA only, 39 bases that are in frame from base 1. V ends up 6 bases short and J 6 bases short, with an unmatched junction base count of 5. From a lookup of the germline V gene (reference sequence), CDR1 and CDR2 are MNHEY and SMNVEV.